This T cell receptor (beta chain) was found in a study of cytomegalovirus exposure and HLA in healthy donors. Assay used: immunoSEQ multiplex PCR; TCRdb lists only in-frame clones, some missing. This table has tens of thousands of clones, approximately 96% appearing once. The TCR was taken from a young woman in good health and CMV-seropositive. The material sequenced was PBMCs.

CDR3 bases: TGTGCCAGCCGGCCCGGGGGCGGGAGGGGAAATGAGCAGTTCTTC. Its protein product is CASRPGGGRGNEQFF. This chain uses TRBV27 with TRBJ2-1; 9 nucleotides match TRBD2. V was pared by 8 bases and J by 7 bases, with 12 bases of the junction left unmatched. The germline V gene encodes CDR1 MNHEY and CDR2 SMNVEV (reference sequence). The CDR3 covers 15 residues.